This T cell receptor (beta chain) was retrieved from a study of long-term antiretroviral therapy in people with HIV. Study summary: The 2015 immediate-ART recommendation came about a decade after the earliest samples. Broader study findings: Upon ART, diversity increased but remained lower than transplant donor controls.

CDR3 length: 10 residues. V was trimmed by 0 bases and J by 6 bases, leaving 0 bases between them. Germline loops: CDR1 SGHVS, CDR2 FNYEAQ. Survey-level resolution applied to immunoSEQ assay v3.0. The protocol was immunoSEQ multiplex PCR, while the TCRdb copy is restricted to in-frame clones and leaves out a portion. Among approximately 10,000 clones, roughly 79% were seen once, and the ten largest hold around a fifth. This clone was seen only a few times. What it binds is unknown. At least two post-ART and at least one pre-ART PBMC sample were available for each donor. The sequence came from a man under 40 with HIV. The sequencing here drew on unsorted PBMCs, taken at the start of antiretroviral therapy, before treatment. The chain uses TRBV7-6 and TRBJ2-7, with D hard to call. The DNA for the CDR3 is TGTGCCAGCAGCTTAGCCGAGCAGTACTTC. It encodes CASSLAEQYF.